This T cell receptor beta chain was sequenced during a study of early T cells in non-severe SARS-CoV-2 infection. MiXCR, run by TCRdb on the 5' RACE reads, gives a single entry per CDR3 protein. The data hold over 30,000 distinct CDR3 sequences, with around 6.9% observed a single time. This CDR3 spans 15 amino acids. Deletions cut 1 base from V and 4 bases from J, with 11 bases between. The table lists this clonotype with many counts. This chain connects TRBV12-3 or TRBV12-4 to TRBJ1-5, with unresolved D. This clonotype was sampled from an adult who was a healthcare worker with PCR-confirmed SARS-CoV-2 infection or an uninfected control (not recorded which). This specimen was whole blood, taken at baseline. This CDR3 reads CASSLVISSNQPQHF. The CDR3 DNA sequence: TGTGCCAGCAGTTTAGTTATCAGTTCTAATCAGCCCCAGCATTTT.